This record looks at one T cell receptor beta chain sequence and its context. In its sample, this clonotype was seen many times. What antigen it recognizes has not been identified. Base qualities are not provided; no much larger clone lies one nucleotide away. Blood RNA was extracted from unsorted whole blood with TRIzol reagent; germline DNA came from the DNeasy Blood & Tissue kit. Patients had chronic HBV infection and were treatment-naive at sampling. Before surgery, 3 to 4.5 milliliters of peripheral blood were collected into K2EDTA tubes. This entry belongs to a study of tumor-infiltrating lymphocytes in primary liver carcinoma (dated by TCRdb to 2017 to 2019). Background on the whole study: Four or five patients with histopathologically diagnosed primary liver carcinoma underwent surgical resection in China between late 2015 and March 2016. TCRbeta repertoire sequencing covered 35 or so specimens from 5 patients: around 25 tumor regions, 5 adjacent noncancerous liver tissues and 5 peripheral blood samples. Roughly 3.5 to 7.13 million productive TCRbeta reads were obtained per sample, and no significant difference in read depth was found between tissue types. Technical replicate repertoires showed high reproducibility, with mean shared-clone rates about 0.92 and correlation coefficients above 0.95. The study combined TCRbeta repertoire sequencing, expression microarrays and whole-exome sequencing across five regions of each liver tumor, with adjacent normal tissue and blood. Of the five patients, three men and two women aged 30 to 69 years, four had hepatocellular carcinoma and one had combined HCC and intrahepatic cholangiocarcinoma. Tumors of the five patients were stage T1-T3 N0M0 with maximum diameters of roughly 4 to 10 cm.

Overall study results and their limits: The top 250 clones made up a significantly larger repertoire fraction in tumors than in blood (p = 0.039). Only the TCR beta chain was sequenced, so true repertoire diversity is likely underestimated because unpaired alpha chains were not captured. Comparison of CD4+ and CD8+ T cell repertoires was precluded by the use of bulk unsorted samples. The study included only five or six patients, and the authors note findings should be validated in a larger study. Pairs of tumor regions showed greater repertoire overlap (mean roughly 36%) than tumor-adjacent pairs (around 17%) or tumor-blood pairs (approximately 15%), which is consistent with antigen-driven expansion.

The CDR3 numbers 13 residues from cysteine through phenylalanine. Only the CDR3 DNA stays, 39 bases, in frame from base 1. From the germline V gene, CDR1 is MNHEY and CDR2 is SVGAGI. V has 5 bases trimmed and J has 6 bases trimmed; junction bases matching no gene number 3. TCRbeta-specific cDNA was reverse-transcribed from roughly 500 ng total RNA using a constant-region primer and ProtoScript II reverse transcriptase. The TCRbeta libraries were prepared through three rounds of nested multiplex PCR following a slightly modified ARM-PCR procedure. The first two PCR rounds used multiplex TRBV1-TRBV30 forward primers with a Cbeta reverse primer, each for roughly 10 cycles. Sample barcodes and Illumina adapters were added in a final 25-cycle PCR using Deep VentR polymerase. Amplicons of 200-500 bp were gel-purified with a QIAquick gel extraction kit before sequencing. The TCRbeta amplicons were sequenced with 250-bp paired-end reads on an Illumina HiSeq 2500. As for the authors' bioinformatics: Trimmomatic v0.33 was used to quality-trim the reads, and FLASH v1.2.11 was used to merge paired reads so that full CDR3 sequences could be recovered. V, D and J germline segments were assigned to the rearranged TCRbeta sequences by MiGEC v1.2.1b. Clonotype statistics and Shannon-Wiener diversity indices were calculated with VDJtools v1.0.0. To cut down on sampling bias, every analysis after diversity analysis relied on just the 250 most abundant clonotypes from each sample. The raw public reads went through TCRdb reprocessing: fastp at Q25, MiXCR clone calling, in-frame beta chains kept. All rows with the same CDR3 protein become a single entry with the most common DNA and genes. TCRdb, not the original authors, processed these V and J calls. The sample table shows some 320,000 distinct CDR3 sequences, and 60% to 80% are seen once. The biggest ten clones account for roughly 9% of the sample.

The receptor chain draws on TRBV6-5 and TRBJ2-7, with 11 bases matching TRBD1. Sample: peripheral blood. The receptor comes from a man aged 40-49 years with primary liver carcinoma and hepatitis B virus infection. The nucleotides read TGTGCCAGCAGTAGGACAGGGGGCATCGAGCAGTACTTC. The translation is CASSRTGGIEQYF.